The sequence of this T cell receptor beta chain was determined in a study of T cell responses to AZD1222 COVID-19 vaccine. Points from the study as a whole: Most donors were white British and more were female, and clonal diversity was possibly underestimated. Spike-specific TCR breadth and depth were elevated following two AZD1222 doses.

About this clone: Its target is not known.

Here immunoSEQ multiplex PCR was the method, and the copy in TCRdb shows in-frame clones only, minus some. The table records some 150,000 clones, around 86% of them present only once. The sequence came from an adult in good health. The sequences come from peripheral blood, collected on day 0 of MenACWY control vaccination.

CDR3 residues: CATSRVLLQSTDTQYF. In nucleotides, the CDR3 is TGTGCCACCAGCAGAGTATTGCTCCAGAGCACAGATACGCAGTATTTT. This chain joins TRBV15 and TRBJ2-3; D not certain. V lost 1 base and J 0 bases, leaving 11 bases between the germline ends. Germline V gene lookup returns CDR1 LNHNV and CDR2 YYDKDF (reference sequence). CDR3 size: 16 residues.